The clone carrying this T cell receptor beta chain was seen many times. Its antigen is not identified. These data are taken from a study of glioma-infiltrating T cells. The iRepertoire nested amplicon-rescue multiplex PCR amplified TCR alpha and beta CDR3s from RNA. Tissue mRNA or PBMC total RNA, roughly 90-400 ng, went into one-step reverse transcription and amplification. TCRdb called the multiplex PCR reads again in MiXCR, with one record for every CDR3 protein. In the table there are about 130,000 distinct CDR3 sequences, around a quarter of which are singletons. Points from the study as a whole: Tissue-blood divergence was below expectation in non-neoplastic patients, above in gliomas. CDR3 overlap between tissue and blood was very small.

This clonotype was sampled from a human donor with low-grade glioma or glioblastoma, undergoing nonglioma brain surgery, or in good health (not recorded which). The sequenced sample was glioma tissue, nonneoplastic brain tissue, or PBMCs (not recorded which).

The CDR3 bases are TGTGCCAGCAGCCCCGGGACAGGGCGCACTGAAGCTTTCTTT. Amino acids: CASSPGTGRTEAFF. The V call is TRBV6-1, the J call TRBJ1-1; 9 bases are shared with TRBD1. The CDR3 is made up of 14 amino acids. CDR1 and CDR2 (germline): MNHNS, SASEGT. Trimming cost V 6 bases and J 4 bases; bases outside gene matches: 6.